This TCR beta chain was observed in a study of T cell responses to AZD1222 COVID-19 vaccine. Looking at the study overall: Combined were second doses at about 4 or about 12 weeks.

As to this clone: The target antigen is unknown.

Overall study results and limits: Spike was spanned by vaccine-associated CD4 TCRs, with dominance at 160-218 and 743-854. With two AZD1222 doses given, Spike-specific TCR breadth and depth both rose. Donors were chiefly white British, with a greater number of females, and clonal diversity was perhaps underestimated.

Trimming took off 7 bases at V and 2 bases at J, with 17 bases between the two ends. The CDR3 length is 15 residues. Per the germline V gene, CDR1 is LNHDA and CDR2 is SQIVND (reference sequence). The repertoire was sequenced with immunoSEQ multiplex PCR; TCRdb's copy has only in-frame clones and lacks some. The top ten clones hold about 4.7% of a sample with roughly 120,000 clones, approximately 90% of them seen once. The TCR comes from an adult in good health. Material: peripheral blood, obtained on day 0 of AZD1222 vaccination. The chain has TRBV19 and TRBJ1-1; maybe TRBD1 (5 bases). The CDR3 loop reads CASTLGTGGNTEAFF. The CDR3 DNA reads TGTGCCAGTACCTTAGGAACAGGCGGTAACACTGAAGCTTTCTTT. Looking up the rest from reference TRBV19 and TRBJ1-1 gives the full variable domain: DGGITQSPKYLFRKEGQNVTLSCEQNLNHDAMYWYRQDPGQGLRLIYYSQIVNDFQKGDIAEGYSVSREKKESFPLTVTSAQKNPTAFYLCASTLGTGGNTEAFFGQGTRLTVV.